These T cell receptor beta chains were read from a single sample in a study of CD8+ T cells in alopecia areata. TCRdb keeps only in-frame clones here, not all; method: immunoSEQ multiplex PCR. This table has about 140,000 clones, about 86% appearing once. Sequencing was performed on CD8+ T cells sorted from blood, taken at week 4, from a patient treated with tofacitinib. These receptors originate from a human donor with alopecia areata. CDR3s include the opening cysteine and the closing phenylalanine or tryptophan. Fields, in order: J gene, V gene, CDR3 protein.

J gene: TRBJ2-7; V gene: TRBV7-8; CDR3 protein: CASSLSQGPSYEQYF
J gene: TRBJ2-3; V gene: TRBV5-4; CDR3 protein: CASSGKTDTQYF
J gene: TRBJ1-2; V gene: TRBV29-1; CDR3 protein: CSVDFDRSNYGYTF
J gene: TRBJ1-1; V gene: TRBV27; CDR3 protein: CASSLYVGSANTEAFF
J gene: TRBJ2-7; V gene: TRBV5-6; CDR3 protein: CASSSDRIEQYF
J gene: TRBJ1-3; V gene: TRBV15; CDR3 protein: CATSSEDKSSGNTIYF
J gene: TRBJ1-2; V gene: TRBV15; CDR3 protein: CATSRSRLNYGYTF
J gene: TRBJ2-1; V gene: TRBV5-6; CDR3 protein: CASSFGEVYNEQFF
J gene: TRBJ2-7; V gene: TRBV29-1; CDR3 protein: CSVESEGDGQAYEQYF
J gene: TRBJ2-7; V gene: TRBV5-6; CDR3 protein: CASNIYLAGGAYEQYF
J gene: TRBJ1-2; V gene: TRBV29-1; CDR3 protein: CSVAGLGVARDGYTF
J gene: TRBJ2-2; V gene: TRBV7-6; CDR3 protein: CASSRTGIANTGELFF
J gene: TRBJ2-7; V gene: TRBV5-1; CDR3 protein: CASSHGTGDFEQYF
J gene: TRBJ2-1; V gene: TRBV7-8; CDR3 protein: CASAWGLAESYNEQFF
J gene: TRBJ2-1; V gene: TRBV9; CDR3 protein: CASSGYRDSPGEQFF
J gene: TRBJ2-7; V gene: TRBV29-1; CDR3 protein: CSVYTHYEQYF
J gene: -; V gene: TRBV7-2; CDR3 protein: CASSFPGRPSYEQYF
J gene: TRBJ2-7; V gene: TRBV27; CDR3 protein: CATSRGGGVPYF
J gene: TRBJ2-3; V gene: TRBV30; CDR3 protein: CAWWTGNTDTQYF
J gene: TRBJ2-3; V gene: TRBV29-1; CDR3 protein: CSVGGIGPAEDTQYF
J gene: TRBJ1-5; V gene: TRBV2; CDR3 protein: CASSGLPGSQPQHF
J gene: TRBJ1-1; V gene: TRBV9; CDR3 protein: CASSVGLETEAFF
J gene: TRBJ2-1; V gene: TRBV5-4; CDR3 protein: CASSLFSRIDEQFF
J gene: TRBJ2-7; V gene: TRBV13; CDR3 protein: CASSLRGEQYF
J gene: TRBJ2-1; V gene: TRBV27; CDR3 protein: CASSSGTGSYNEQFF
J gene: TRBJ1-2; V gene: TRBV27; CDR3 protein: CASSLSSGLGYGYTF
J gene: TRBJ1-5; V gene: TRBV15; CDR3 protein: CATSRGVAGSNQPQHF
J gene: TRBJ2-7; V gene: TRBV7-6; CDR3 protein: CASSPDPPGYEQYF
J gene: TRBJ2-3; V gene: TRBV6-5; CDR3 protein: CASSFSGGYTDTQYF
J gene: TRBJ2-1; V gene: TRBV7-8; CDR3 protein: CASSLETSQLTEQFF
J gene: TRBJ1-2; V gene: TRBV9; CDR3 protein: CASRGQAAPDIEGYTF
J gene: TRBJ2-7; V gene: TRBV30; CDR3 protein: CAWSVSQGGSYEQYF
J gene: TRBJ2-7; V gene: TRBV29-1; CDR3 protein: CSVASGVTYEQYF
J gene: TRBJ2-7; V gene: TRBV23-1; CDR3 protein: CASSHCPRRPNYEQYF
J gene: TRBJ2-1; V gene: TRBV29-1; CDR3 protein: CSARGTENNEQFF
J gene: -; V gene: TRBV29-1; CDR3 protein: CSVETSSYEQYF
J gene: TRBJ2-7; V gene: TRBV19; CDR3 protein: CASRDSGQAYEQYF
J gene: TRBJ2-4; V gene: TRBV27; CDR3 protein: CASRKELAKNIQYF
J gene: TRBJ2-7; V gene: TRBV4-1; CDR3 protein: CASSQEPGTRLGEQYF
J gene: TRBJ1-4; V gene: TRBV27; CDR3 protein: CASSRGNEKLFF
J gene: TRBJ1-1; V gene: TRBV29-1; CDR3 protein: CSVRLTGEDTEAFF
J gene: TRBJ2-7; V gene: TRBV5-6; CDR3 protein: CASSPGTESEQYF
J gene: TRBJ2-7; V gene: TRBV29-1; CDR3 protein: CSVLRWDRNGYEQYF
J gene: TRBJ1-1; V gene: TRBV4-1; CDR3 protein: CASRQGSEAFF
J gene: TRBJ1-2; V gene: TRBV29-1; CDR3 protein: CSVEDQGARGNYGYTF
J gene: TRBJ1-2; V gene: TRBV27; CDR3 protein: CASSLSAGQGLGGYTF